A single sample gave rise to the 9 T cell receptor beta chains below, sequenced in a study of cytomegalovirus exposure and HLA in healthy donors. PCR primers comprised 60 Vbeta and 13 Jbeta primers. Data came from immunoSEQ multiplex PCR; TCRdb stores just in-frame clones and leaves some out. This table has roughly 150,000 clones, around 80% appearing once. The sequenced sample was PBMCs. Receptors originate from a male donor in good health and CMV-seronegative.

The chain recombines TRBV7-2 with TRBJ2-5, with 7 bases matching TRBD2. The J segment lost 0 bases and the V segment lost 3 bases, leaving 4 bases of the junction unmatched. Per germline, CDR1 SGHTA and CDR2 FQGNSA. CDR3 length equals 15 residues. The chain's CDR3 is CASSFEGLDQETQYF. The CDR3 bases are TGTGCCAGCAGCTTCGAAGGACTAGACCAAGAGACCCAGTACTTC.

This sequence joins TRBV7-3 and TRBJ2-5, with TRBD2 matching 7 bases. Germline CDR1 is SGHTA and CDR2 is FQGTGA. With 2 bases clipped from V and 5 bases from J, the junction kept 11 bases outside the gene matches. This CDR3 spans 16 amino acids. Written as DNA, the CDR3 is TGTGCCAGCAGCTTATCACGGGAGGCATCGCGGGAGACCCAGTACTTC. Translated, it gives CASSLSREASRETQYF.

V usage is TRBV9 and J usage is TRBJ1-5, with TRBD1 matching over 7 bases. CDR1 and CDR2 (germline): SGDLS, YYNGEE. The V segment lost 3 bases and the J segment 5 bases; nucleotides outside the gene matches: 8. This CDR3 has 15 amino acids. The CDR3 sequence: CASSAEGAPYQPQHF. The CDR3 DNA follows: TGTGCCAGCAGCGCCGAGGGGGCCCCCTATCAGCCCCAGCATTTT. Full variable domain (rest looked up from reference TRBV9 and TRBJ1-5): DSGVTQTPKHLITATGQRVTLRCSPRSGDLSVYWYQQSLDQGLQFLIQYYNGEERAKGNILERFSAQQFPDLHSELNLSSLELGDSALYFCASSAEGAPYQPQHFGDGTRLSIL.

The rearrangement joins TRBV9 to TRBJ2-7, with TRBD2 identical over 8 bases. With 4 bases clipped from V and 3 bases from J, the junction kept 15 bases outside the gene matches. The CDR3 extends over 17 amino acids. Germline V gene sequence: CDR1 SGDLS, CDR2 YYNGEE. CDR3 region: CASSPDSGRVSFYEQYF. The CDR3, as DNA: TGTGCCAGCAGCCCAGACAGCGGGAGAGTTTCTTTCTACGAGCAGTACTTC.

The chain uses TRBV7-2 and TRBJ2-5; 8 bases are a match to TRBD2. This CDR3 contains 14 residues. Germline-derived CDR1 and CDR2 are SGHTA and FQGNSA. Trimming at V came to 2 bases and at J to 3 bases, leaving 2 bases not matched to a gene. CDR3 amino acids: CASSLQAGEETQYF. Written as DNA, the CDR3 is TGTGCCAGCAGCTTACAAGCGGGAGAAGAGACCCAGTACTTC.

The chain carries TRBV9 and TRBJ2-7; D is perhaps TRBD2 (6 bases). Germline CDR1 SGDLS, CDR2 YYNGEE. This CDR3 is built from 15 residues. The V and J ends lost 1 base and 5 bases respectively, with 16 bases between them. The CDR3: CASSVSGSAGNEQYF. The CDR3 DNA sequence: TGTGCCAGCAGCGTATCGGGGAGCGCGGGGAACGAGCAGTACTTC.

This rearrangement joins TRBV25-1 to TRBJ2-2; 9 bases agree with TRBD2. Germline loops: CDR1 MGHDK, CDR2 SYGVNS. This CDR3 has 16 residues. The trim removed 7 bases at V and 6 bases at J, leaving 12 bases unmatched. CDR3 loop: CASTQAGGPFAGELFF. The CDR3 nucleotides read TGTGCCAGCACCCAAGCGGGAGGACCGTTTGCCGGGGAGCTGTTTTTT.

This clone was seen only once. The chain joins TRBV18 to TRBJ2-5, with 8 bases matching TRBD1. The CDR3 runs 14 residues. The J segment lost 4 bases and the V segment lost 5 bases, leaving 6 bases of the junction unmatched. From germline, CDR1 is KGHSH and CDR2 LQKENI. CDR3 DNA: TGTGCCAGCTCAGGCACAGGGGGTGGAGAGACCCAGTACTTC. Protein: CASSGTGGGETQYF.

The chain is built from TRBV4-2 and TRBJ1-2, with a possible D match to TRBD1 (5 bases). This CDR3 spans 15 amino acids. Looked up from germline, CDR1 is LGHNA and CDR2 is YNFKEQ. Trimming stripped 4 bases from V and 4 bases from J, with 16 bases between. The CDR3 protein is CASSPNSGGGYGYTF. CDR3 bases: TGTGCCAGCAGCCCCAATTCCGGGGGTGGCTATGGCTACACCTTC.